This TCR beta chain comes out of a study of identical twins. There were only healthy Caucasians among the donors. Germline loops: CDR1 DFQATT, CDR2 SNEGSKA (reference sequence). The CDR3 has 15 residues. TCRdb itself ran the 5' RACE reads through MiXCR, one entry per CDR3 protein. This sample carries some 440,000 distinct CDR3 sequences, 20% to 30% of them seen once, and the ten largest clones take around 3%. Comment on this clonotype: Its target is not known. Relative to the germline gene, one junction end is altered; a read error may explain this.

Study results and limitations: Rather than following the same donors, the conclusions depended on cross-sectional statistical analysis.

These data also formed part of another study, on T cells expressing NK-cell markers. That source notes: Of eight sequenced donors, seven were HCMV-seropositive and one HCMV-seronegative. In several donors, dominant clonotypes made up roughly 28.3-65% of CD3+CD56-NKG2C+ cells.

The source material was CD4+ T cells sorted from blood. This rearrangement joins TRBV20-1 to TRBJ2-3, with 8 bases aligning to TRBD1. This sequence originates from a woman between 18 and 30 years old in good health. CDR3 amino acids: CSAPLGQGSTDTEYF. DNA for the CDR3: TGCAGTGCACCCCTTGGACAGGGCAGCACAGATACGGAGTATTTT.